These 26 T cell receptor beta chains share one sample of origin, sequenced in a study of human T cells and chemical hapten exposure. Extraction of total RNA was performed on unfractionated whole blood. TCRdb passed the 5' RACE reads through MiXCR, listing each CDR3 protein once. This sample has 110,000 or so distinct CDR3 sequences; approximately 20% occur once, and the top ten carry roughly 2.8%. The receptor source for this set is a human donor in good health.

The genes are TRBV29-1 and TRBJ2-1, with TRBD1 matching 7 bases. CDR1 and CDR2 from the germline V gene are SQVTM and ANQGSEA. V shed 4 bases, J shed 7 bases, and the junction held 7 bases outside the gene matches. The CDR3 is 13 residues long. The CDR3 here is CSVGGTARNEQFF. The CDR3 DNA follows: TGCAGCGTTGGTGGGACAGCGAGAAATGAGCAGTTCTTC.

CDR3 nucleotide sequence: TGTGCCAGCAGCGTAGGGGAGGGGGGCAGGGGGATCACTGAAGCTTTCTTT. Its protein is CASSVGEGGRGITEAFF. The chain recombines TRBV9 with TRBJ1-1, with 7 bases identical to TRBD1. V lost 0 bases, J lost 4 bases, and 12 bases stayed unmatched. The germline V gene has CDR1 SGDLS and CDR2 YYNGEE. CDR3 length: 17 amino acids.

The genes are TRBV20-1 and TRBJ2-1; 14 bases line up with TRBD2. With V trimmed by 6 bases and J by 5 bases, 3 bases remained unmatched. Germline V gene data show CDR1 as DFQATT and CDR2 as SNEGSKA (reference sequence). This CDR3 is built from 14 residues. The CDR3 coding sequence is TGCAGTGCCTTGGGACTAGCGGGAGACAATGAGCAGTTCTTC. Translated: CSALGLAGDNEQFF.

This sequence joins TRBV18 and TRBJ2-3; D possibly corresponds to TRBD2 (6 bases). V gave up 3 bases and J gave up 3 bases, with 13 bases separating them. Germline CDR1 and CDR2: KGHSH and LQKENI. CDR3 size: 15 residues. The CDR3: CASSPTRGVTDTQYF. CDR3 DNA: TGTGCCAGCTCACCTACGCGCGGGGTTACAGATACGCAGTATTTT.

CDR3 protein: CASSPNFYEQYF. CDR3 DNA sequence: TGTGCCAGCAGTCCGAACTTCTACGAGCAGTACTTC. The chain has TRBV27 and TRBJ2-7; D is ambiguous. The ends were cut back, 5 bases at V and 3 bases at J, with 8 bases in the middle. Looked up from germline, CDR1 is MNHEY and CDR2 is SMNVEV (reference sequence). The CDR3 spans 12 residues.

The gene calls are TRBV20-1 and TRBJ1-5; D is ambiguous. This CDR3 contains 15 residues. Per the germline V gene, CDR1 is DFQATT and CDR2 is SNEGSKA (reference sequence). V was trimmed by 0 bases and J by 7 bases, leaving 16 bases between them. CDR3: CSARDLDRPRQPQHF. The CDR3 DNA reads TGCAGTGCTAGAGATCTTGACCGCCCTAGGCAGCCCCAGCATTTT.

The chain employs TRBV19 and TRBJ2-5; D possibly corresponds to TRBD1 (6 bases). V lost 6 bases and J 5 bases, leaving 13 bases between the germline ends. There are 13 residues in the CDR3. Germline V gene data show CDR1 as LNHDA and CDR2 as SQIVND (reference sequence). CDR3: CASSGGGHETQYF. As DNA, the CDR3 is TGTGCCAGTAGCGGTGGGGGCCACGAGACCCAGTACTTC.

This chain connects TRBV30 to TRBJ1-4; the D gene is possibly TRBD1 (6 bases). The CDR3 loop spans 15 amino acids. In germline, CDR1 is GTSNPN, CDR2 SVGIG (reference sequence). V was cut by 0 bases and J by 7 bases, with 15 bases left in between. The CDR3 DNA follows: TGTGCCTGGAGTGTAGGCGCAGGGGTGGTTGAAAAACTGTTTTTT. Translation gives CAWSVGAGVVEKLFF.

The genes are TRBV5-6 and TRBJ2-7; D is perhaps TRBD2 (5 bases). The CDR3 contains 15 residues. Germline V lookup: CDR1 SGHDT, CDR2 YYEEEE. Trimming stripped 4 bases from V and 7 bases from J, with 21 bases between. This CDR3 reads CASSRPGVPSGEQYF. The CDR3 DNA is TGTGCCAGCAGCCGCCCCGGGGTCCCCTCGGGGGAGCAGTACTTC.

The CDR3: CASRMDGGAEAFF. The DNA for the CDR3 is TGTGCCAGCAGGATGGACGGGGGCGCTGAAGCTTTCTTT. The chain links TRBV6-2 or TRBV6-3 to TRBJ1-1; perhaps TRBD1 as D (6 bases). Per the germline V gene, CDR1 is MNHEY and CDR2 is SVGEGT. The V end was cut by 6 bases, the J end by 6 bases, with 14 bases between. There are 13 residues in the CDR3.

The genes are TRBV5-8 and TRBJ2-3; TRBD2 aligns across 8 bases. The junction had 9 bases not matched to a gene; V was cut back by 6 bases and J by 9 bases. The CDR3 loop spans 13 amino acids. Germline CDR1 and CDR2: SGHTS and YDEGEE. CDR3 sequence (DNA): TGTGCCAGCACCCAGCGGGAGCGACCGACGCAGTATTTT. It encodes CASTQRERPTQYF.

This clonotype was seen a few times. The CDR3, as DNA: TGTGCCAGCAGTCCCCTCCTTTCCGGGGAGCTGTTTTTT. Its protein product is CASSPLLSGELFF. This chain uses TRBV6-2 or TRBV6-3 with TRBJ2-2, with no clear D. From germline, CDR1 is MNHEY and CDR2 SVGEGT. The CDR3 is made up of 13 amino acids. The germline V and J ends were trimmed by 5 bases and 6 bases, with 10 bases remaining between them.

This clonotype was found once. This chain uses TRBV28 with TRBJ1-2; the D is unclear. V lost 5 bases and J lost 5, with 15 bases in between. The CDR3 spans 14 residues. Germline loops: CDR1 MDHEN, CDR2 SYDVKM. The CDR3 region is CASSPELPGYGYTF. CDR3 DNA: TGTGCCAGCAGTCCGGAGCTTCCGGGGTATGGCTACACCTTC.

The table lists this clonotype with a few counts. The rearrangement uses TRBV3-1 and TRBJ1-2; tentative D call: TRBD1 (6 bases). The CDR3 consists of 15 residues. V dropped 4 bases and J dropped 7 bases, with 19 bases sitting between them. Germline V lookup: CDR1 LGHDT, CDR2 YNNKEL (reference sequence). DNA for the CDR3: TGTGCCAGCAGCCGACTTGGGGGGCGAGAGGCTGGCTACACCTTC. This translates into CASSRLGGREAGYTF.

The chain recombines TRBV29-1 with TRBJ2-1, with 7 positions matching TRBD1. Germline V lookup: CDR1 SQVTM, CDR2 ANQGSEA. This CDR3 is 14 amino acids long. J was trimmed by 0 bases and V by 4 bases; bases with no gene match: 3. The CDR3 spells CSVAAGGSYNEQFF. The CDR3 DNA is TGCAGCGTTGCGGCAGGGGGCTCCTACAATGAGCAGTTCTTC.

V gene TRBV28 combines with J gene TRBJ2-3, with D unclear. Germline CDR1 MDHEN, CDR2 SYDVKM. V was shortened by 6 bases and J by 8 bases, with 21 bases between the two germline ends. The CDR3 sequence is 15 residues long. This chain's CDR3 is CASRLPRLGVSTQYF. The CDR3 bases are TGTGCCAGCAGGCTTCCGAGGTTAGGCGTTAGTACGCAGTATTTT.

The gene calls are TRBV11-2 and TRBJ2-7, with 12 bases that match TRBD2. The germline V gene encodes CDR1 SGHAT and CDR2 FQNNGV. The CDR3 contains 18 residues. J gave up 2 bases and V 5 bases, and 13 bases lay outside the gene matches. CDR3 nucleotide sequence: TGTGCCAGCAGCCCCTCCCGCTGGACTAGCGGGAACACCTACGAGCAGTACTTC. The encoded protein is CASSPSRWTSGNTYEQYF. The full variable domain, with the rest looked up from reference TRBV11-2 and TRBJ2-7, is EAGVAQSPRYKIIEKRQSVAFWCNPISGHATLYWYQQILGQGPKLLIQFQNNGVVDDSQLPKDRFSAERLKGVDSTLKIQPAKLEDSAVYLCASSPSRWTSGNTYEQYFGPGTRLTVT.

The chain is built from TRBV5-1 and TRBJ2-6; D remains ambiguous. CDR1 SGHRS and CDR2 YFSETQ come from the germline V gene. V dropped 6 bases and J dropped 0 bases, with 13 bases sitting between them. The CDR3 length is 16 residues. CDR3 bases: TGCGCCAGCACTTTAGTACCGGCCTCTGGGGCCAACGTCCTGACTTTC. Translating it yields CASTLVPASGANVLTF. The whole variable domain, filled in from reference TRBV5-1 and TRBJ2-6, reads KAGVTQTPRYLIKTRGQQVTLSCSPISGHRSVSWYQQTPGQGLQFLFEYFSETQRNKGNFPGRFSGRQFSNSRSEMNVSTLELGDSALYLCASTLVPASGANVLTFGAGSRLTVL.

The V and J genes are TRBV7-8 and TRBJ2-1; weak D call: TRBD1 (6 bases). CDR3 length: 14 residues. CDR1 and CDR2 from the germline V gene are SGHVS and FQNEAQ. The V gene lost 4 bases and the J gene lost 7 bases, with 14 bases spanning the gap. CDR3 residues: CASSSRSQGNEQFF. In nucleotides, the CDR3 is TGTGCCAGCAGCTCCCGGAGCCAGGGGAATGAGCAGTTCTTC. Complete variable domain (other parts from reference TRBV7-8 and TRBJ2-1): GAGVSQSPRYKVAKRGQDVALRCDPISGHVSLFWYQQALGQGPEFLTYFQNEAQLDKSGLPSDRFFAERPEGSVSTLKIQRTQQEDSAVYLCASSSRSQGNEQFFGPGTRLTVL.

This clonotype was counted only a few times. The chain carries TRBV24-1 and TRBJ2-1; 13 bases match TRBD2. V shed 9 bases, J shed 6 bases, and the junction held 4 bases outside the gene matches. This CDR3 spans 14 amino acids. Germline CDR1 and CDR2: KGHDR and SFDVKD. The chain's CDR3 is CATRTSGGSNEQFF. As DNA, the CDR3 is TGTGCCACCCGGACTAGCGGGGGAAGCAATGAGCAGTTCTTC.

This sequence joins TRBV24-1 and TRBJ2-7; D unclear. The CDR3 totals 13 residues. The ends were cut back, 3 bases at V and 0 bases at J, with 5 bases in the middle. Germline-derived CDR1 and CDR2 are KGHDR and SFDVKD. CDR3 amino acids: CATSDPNSYEQYF. CDR3 DNA sequence: TGTGCCACCAGTGATCCTAACTCCTACGAGCAGTACTTC.

This chain links TRBV20-1 with TRBJ2-3; TRBD2 aligns across 15 bases. The CDR3 spans 17 residues. Germline V gene data show CDR1 as DFQATT and CDR2 as SNEGSKA (reference sequence). The CDR3 spells CSAFGTSGRRGTDTQYF. Written as DNA, the CDR3 is TGCAGCGCGTTCGGGACTAGCGGGAGGAGAGGCACAGATACGCAGTATTTT.

This clonotype was found a few times. The V call is TRBV7-6, the J call TRBJ1-1; TRBD1 matches 8 bases. The CDR3 is 14 amino acids. V was clipped by 1 base and J by 4 bases; unmatched bases: 2. Germline V gene lookup returns CDR1 SGHVS and CDR2 FNYEAQ. CDR3 nucleotides: TGTGCCAGCAGCTTAGTTCAGGGGGCCACTGAAGCTTTCTTT. Amino acids: CASSLVQGATEAFF.

This clonotype has a handful of counts. The chain recombines TRBV29-1 with TRBJ2-3, with 10 bases identical to TRBD2. The junction had 15 bases not matched to a gene; V was cut back by 7 bases and J by 2 bases. Germline V gives CDR1 SQVTM, CDR2 ANQGSEA. This CDR3 is built from 17 residues. Here the CDR3 reads CSGTSGAFTTYTDTQYF. The DNA of the CDR3 is TGCAGCGGGACTAGCGGAGCCTTTACTACTTACACAGATACGCAGTATTTT.

This chain joins TRBV28 and TRBJ2-5; 14 positions agree with TRBD2. The CDR3 is made up of 16 amino acids. Trimming cost V 4 bases and J 4 bases; bases outside gene matches: 5. CDR1 is MDHEN and CDR2 is SYDVKM in the germline V gene. CDR3 loop: CASSSLGLAGGETQYF. CDR3 bases: TGTGCCAGCAGTTCACTTGGACTAGCGGGAGGAGAGACCCAGTACTTC.

This chain links TRBV27 with TRBJ2-4; 8 bases fit TRBD1. This CDR3 has 14 residues. J lost 8 bases, V lost 5 bases, and 8 bases had no gene match. The germline V gene encodes CDR1 MNHEY and CDR2 SMNVEV (reference sequence). This CDR3 is CASSPGQGGYIQYF. The CDR3 region has the DNA TGTGCCAGCAGTCCAGGACAGGGTGGATACATTCAGTACTTC.